The sequence of this T cell receptor (beta chain) was determined in a study of T cells after yellow fever vaccination. V shed 0 bases and J shed 0 bases, with 10 bases lying between them. CDR1 and CDR2 (germline): SGHRS, YFSETQ. The length of the CDR3 is 16 residues. Broader study findings: In post-booster samples, most primary-vaccination clones reappeared (around 95% CD4, roughly 89% CD8).

A single record per CDR3 protein comes from TCRdb applying MiXCR to the 5' RACE reads. The sample lists 300,000 to 400,000 distinct CDR3 sequences, roughly 8.4% occurring once. This clonotype was recorded a few times. Its specificity is not known. The sample in question was PBMCs, obtained approximately 47 days after the first yellow fever vaccination. This chain uses TRBV5-1 with TRBJ2-1, with D possibly called TRBD1 or TRBD2 (5 bases each). The sequence was collected from a man aged 18 to 30 who received the YFV17D yellow fever vaccine. The CDR3 DNA follows: TGCGCCAGCAGCTTGGGGGACCCGCTCTCCTACAATGAGCAGTTCTTC. Encoded protein: CASSLGDPLSYNEQFF.